Listed below are T cell receptor beta chains from one sample, sequenced in a study of blood T cell repertoires in COVID-19. Generated by immunoSEQ multiplex PCR, the TCRdb table keeps only in-frame clones and is missing some. The sample has hundreds of thousands of clones, 81% seen once. Sequenced sample: peripheral blood. These receptor sequences come from a woman at least 80 years old with COVID-19, enrolled during active disease. Each CDR3 is given with its conserved first and last residue. D genes are given only for firm matches. Clone size is shown for a subset of rows, as once, few, many or a class of expanded clone.

J gene	clone size	V gene	D gene	CDR3 DNA	CDR3 protein
TRBJ2-7	-	TRBV10-3	TRBD1	TGTGCCATCAGCGCTCTCAGGACAGGGTTGGGCGAGCAGTACTTC	CAISALRTGLGEQYF
TRBJ2-1	-	TRBV15	-	TGTGCCACCAGCAGAGATTGGCGGGCCAATGAGCAGTTCTTC	CATSRDWRANEQFF
TRBJ1-2	-	TRBV2	TRBD1	TGTGCCAGCAGTGAGGTCAGGGGGCCTAACTATGGCTACACCTTC	CASSEVRGPNYGYTF
TRBJ1-5	-	TRBV6-2/TRBV6-3	-	TGTGCCAGCAGTCCCGTAAAAGGCTCTGAATACTATAGCAATCAGCCCCAGCATTTT	CASSPVKGSEYYSNQPQHF
TRBJ2-7	-	TRBV6-5	-	TGTGCCAGCAGTTACCTCTACGAGCAGTACTTC	CASSYLYEQYF
TRBJ2-1	-	TRBV5-8	TRBD2	TGTGCCAGCACCACTCCCGGGACTAGCGGCTACAATGAGCAGTTCTTC	CASTTPGTSGYNEQFF
TRBJ1-1	-	TRBV12-5	-	TGTGCTAGTGGTTTGGGTTCAGGGAACACTGAAGCTTTCTTT	CASGLGSGNTEAFF
TRBJ2-7	few	TRBV28	TRBD1	TGTGCCAGCAGTTTGGGTGGTCAGGGGGCTCTCGAGCAGTACTTC	CASSLGGQGALEQYF
TRBJ2-5	-	TRBV7-9	-	TGTGCCAGCAGGGACTATCAAGAGACCCAGTACTTC	CASRDYQETQYF
TRBJ1-2	-	TRBV28	TRBD1	TGTGCCAGCAGTTTGGTGGACAGGATCAGTGGCTACACCTTC	CASSLVDRISGYTF
TRBJ2-1	-	TRBV6-2/TRBV6-3	TRBD2	TGTGCCAGCAGTTCCCGGACTAGCGGGAGTCTCAATGAGCAGTTCTTC	CASSSRTSGSLNEQFF
TRBJ2-4	once	TRBV3-1/TRBV3-2	-	TGTGCCAGCAGCCCCCAAGGAGGGGACGTGCCCAAAAACATTCAGTACTTC	CASSPQGGDVPKNIQYF
TRBJ1-6	-	TRBV14	TRBD1	TGTGCCAGCAGTCTCCAGACAGGGCGGAATTCACCCCTCCACTTT	CASSLQTGRNSPLHF
TRBJ2-1	-	TRBV19	-	TGTGCCAGTAGGTTTCGGGACTCCCTGAACTCAGACAATGAGCAGTTCTTC	CASRFRDSLNSDNEQFF
TRBJ1-2	-	TRBV2	TRBD1	TGTGCCAGAGGACAGGGCGGGAACTATGGCTACACCTTC	CARGQGGNYGYTF
TRBJ1-1	once	TRBV6-5	-	TGTGCCAGCAGAGGCGTGAGGAATGAAGCTTTCTTT	CASRGVRNEAFF
TRBJ2-3	-	TRBV14	TRBD2	TGTGCCAGCAGCCAAGGATGGGGGACTATTAGCACAGATACGCAGTATTTT	CASSQGWGTISTDTQYF
TRBJ1-4	-	TRBV3-1/TRBV3-2	-	TGTGCCAGCAGGAGGACCGACTCTAGCGAAAAACTGTTTTTT	CASRRTDSSEKLFF
TRBJ1-2	once	TRBV6-5	TRBD1	TGTGCCAGCAGTAAAAGGGGGCACTATGGCTACACCTTC	CASSKRGHYGYTF
TRBJ1-6	-	TRBV27	TRBD1	TGTGCCAGCAGTCCTCGGACAGGGAAGGGTTCACCCCTCCACTTT	CASSPRTGKGSPLHF
TRBJ1-6	-	TRBV15	-	TGTGCCACCAGCAGAGAGGGGAGTCGGTCACCCCTCCACTTT	CATSREGSRSPLHF
TRBJ1-5	-	TRBV6-5	-	TGTGCCAGCTCAGGGATGAATCAGCCCCAGCATTTT	CASSGMNQPQHF
TRBJ1-1	once	TRBV2	-	TGTGCCAGCAGTGTTGTGAGGGTTGGAGCTTTCTTT	CASSVVRVGAFF
TRBJ1-5	few	TRBV30	-	TGTGCCTGGAGTAAGGAGGGCGGCAATCAGCCCCAGCATTTT	CAWSKEGGNQPQHF
TRBJ2-3	-	TRBV19	-	TGTGCCAGTAGTATGTGGGGGCGCACAGATACGCAGTATTTT	CASSMWGRTDTQYF
TRBJ2-3	-	TRBV11-2	-	TGTGCCAGCAGCCTCTCGCGGAGCCACACAGATACGCAGTATTTT	CASSLSRSHTDTQYF
TRBJ1-1	-	TRBV9	TRBD1	TGTGCCAGCAGCCTTACAGGGGTCGAGGGCACTGAAGCTTTCTTT	CASSLTGVEGTEAFF
TRBJ2-3	-	TRBV5-4	-	TGTGCCAGCAGCACCGACGGGAACCCCACAGATACGCAGTATTTT	CASSTDGNPTDTQYF
TRBJ1-2	-	TRBV19	-	TGTGCCAGTAGCCGGGACTCGCGCTATGGCTACACCTTC	CASSRDSRYGYTF
TRBJ1-4	-	TRBV5-1	-	TGCGCCAGCAGCTTTTCAGGGGATTCTGGAAAACTGTTTTTT	CASSFSGDSGKLFF